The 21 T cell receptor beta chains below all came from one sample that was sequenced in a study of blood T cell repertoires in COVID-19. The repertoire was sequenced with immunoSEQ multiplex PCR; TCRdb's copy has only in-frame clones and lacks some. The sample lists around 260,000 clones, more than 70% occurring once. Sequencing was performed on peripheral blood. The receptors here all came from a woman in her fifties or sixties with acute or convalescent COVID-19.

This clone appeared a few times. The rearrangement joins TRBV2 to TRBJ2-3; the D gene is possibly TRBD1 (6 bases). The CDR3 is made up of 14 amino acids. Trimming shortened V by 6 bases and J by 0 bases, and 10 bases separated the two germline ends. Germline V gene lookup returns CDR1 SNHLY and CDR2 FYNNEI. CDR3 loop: CASRTGFSTDTQYF. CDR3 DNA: TGTGCCAGCAGAACAGGGTTTAGCACAGATACGCAGTATTTT.

DNA of the CDR3: TGTGCCAGCAGTTTTTTCCCCATAGCAACTAATGAAAAACTGTTTTTT. As protein: CASSFFPIATNEKLFF. The chain employs TRBV27 and TRBJ1-4, with D unclear. CDR1 is MNHEY, CDR2 SMNVEV, per germline (reference sequence). Trimming cost V 3 bases and J 0 bases, with 11 bases left between them. CDR3 length equals 16 residues.

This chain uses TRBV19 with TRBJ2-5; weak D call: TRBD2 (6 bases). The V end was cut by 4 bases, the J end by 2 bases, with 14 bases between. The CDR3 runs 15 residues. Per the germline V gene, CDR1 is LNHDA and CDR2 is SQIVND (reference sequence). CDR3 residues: CASSNLAGTQETQYF. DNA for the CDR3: TGTGCCAGTAGTAACCTGGCAGGGACTCAAGAGACCCAGTACTTC.

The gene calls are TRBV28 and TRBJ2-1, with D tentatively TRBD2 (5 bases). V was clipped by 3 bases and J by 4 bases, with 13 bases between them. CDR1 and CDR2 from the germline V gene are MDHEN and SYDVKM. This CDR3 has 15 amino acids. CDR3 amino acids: CASSFASRGYNEQFF. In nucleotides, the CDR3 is TGTGCCAGCAGTTTTGCATCTAGAGGGTACAATGAGCAGTTCTTC.

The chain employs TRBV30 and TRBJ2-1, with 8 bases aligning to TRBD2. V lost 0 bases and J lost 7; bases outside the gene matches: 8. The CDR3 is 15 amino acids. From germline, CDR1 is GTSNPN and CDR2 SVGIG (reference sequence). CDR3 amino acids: CAWSVGAGATNEQFF. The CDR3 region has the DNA TGTGCCTGGAGTGTCGGAGCGGGAGCTACTAATGAGCAGTTCTTC. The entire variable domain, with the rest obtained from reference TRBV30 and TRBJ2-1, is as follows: SQTIHQWPATLVQPVGSPLSLECTVEGTSNPNLYWYRQAAGRGLQLLFYSVGIGQISSEVPQNLSASRPQDRQFILSSKKLLLSDSGFYLCAWSVGAGATNEQFFGPGTRLTVL.

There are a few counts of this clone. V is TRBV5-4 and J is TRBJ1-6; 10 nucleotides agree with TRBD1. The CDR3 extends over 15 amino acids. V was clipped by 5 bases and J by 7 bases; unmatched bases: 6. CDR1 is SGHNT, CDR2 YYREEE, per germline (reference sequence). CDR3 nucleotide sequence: TGTGCCAGCAGAACGCGGGACAGGGGAAATTCACCCCTCCACTTT. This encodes CASRTRDRGNSPLHF.

This chain's CDR3 is CATSRGAGPYGYTF. The CDR3 nucleotides are TGTGCCACCAGCAGAGGGGCAGGGCCCTATGGCTACACCTTC. The chain uses TRBV15 and TRBJ1-2; TRBD1 might be the D (5 bases). Germline lookup yields CDR1 LNHNV and CDR2 YYDKDF (reference sequence). V gave up 1 base and J gave up 4 bases, with 10 bases separating them. This CDR3 comprises 14 residues.

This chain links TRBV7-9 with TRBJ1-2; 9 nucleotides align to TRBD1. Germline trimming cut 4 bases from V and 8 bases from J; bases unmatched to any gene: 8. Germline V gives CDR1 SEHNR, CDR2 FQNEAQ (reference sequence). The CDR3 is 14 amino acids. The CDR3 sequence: CASSSGQGAWGYTF. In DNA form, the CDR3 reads TGTGCCAGCAGCTCGGGACAGGGAGCCTGGGGCTACACCTTC.

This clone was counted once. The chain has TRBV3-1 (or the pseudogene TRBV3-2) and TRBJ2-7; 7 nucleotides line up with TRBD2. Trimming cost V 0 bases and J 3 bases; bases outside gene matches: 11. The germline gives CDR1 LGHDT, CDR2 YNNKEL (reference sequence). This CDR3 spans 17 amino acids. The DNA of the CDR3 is TGTGCCAGCAGCCAAGAAGGGACTACAGACTTATTCTACGAGCAGTACTTC. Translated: CASSQEGTTDLFYEQYF.

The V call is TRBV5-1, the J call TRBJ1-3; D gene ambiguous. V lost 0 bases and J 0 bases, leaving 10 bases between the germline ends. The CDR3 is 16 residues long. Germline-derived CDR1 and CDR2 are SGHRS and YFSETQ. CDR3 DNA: TGCGCCAGCAGCTTGGATCCAGGTAGCTCTGGAAACACCATATATTTT. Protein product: CASSLDPGSSGNTIYF.

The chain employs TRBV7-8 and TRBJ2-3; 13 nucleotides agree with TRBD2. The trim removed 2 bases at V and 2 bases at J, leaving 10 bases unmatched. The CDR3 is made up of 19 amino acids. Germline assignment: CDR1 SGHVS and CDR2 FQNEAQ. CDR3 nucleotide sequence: TGTGCCAGCAGCTTAATGGGACTAGCGGGATACGGGGACACAGATACGCAGTATTTT. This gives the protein CASSLMGLAGYGDTDTQYF.

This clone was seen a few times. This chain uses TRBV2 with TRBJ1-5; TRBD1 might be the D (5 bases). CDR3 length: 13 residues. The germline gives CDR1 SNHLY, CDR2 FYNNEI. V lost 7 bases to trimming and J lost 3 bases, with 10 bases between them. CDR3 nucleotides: TGTGCCAGCAAAGAACAGGTCAATCAGCCCCAGCATTTT. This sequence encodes CASKEQVNQPQHF.

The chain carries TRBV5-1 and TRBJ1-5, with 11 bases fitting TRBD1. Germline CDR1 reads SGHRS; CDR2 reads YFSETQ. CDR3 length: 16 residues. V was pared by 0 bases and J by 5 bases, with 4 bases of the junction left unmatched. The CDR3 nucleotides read TGCGCCAGCAGCTTGGGGACAGGGGGCCTCGATCAGCCCCAGCATTTT. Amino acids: CASSLGTGGLDQPQHF.

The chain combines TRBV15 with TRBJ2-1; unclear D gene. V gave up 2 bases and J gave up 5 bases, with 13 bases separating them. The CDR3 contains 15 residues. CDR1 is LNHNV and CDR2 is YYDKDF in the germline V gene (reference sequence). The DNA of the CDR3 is TGTGCCACCAGCAGATCTGGGCTAATCGACAATGAGCAGTTCTTC. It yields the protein CATSRSGLIDNEQFF.

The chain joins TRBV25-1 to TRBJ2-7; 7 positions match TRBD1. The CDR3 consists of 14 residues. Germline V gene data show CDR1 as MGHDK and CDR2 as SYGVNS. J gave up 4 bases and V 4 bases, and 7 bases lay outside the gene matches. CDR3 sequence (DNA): TGTGCCAGCAGTGCATCAGGGGGATGGTACGAGCAGTACTTC. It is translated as CASSASGGWYEQYF.

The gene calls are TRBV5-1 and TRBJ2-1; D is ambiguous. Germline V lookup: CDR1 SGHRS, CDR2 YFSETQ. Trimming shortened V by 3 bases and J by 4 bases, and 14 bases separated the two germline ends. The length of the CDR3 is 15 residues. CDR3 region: CASSSLVVLYNEQFF. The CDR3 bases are TGCGCCAGCAGCTCACTGGTGGTGCTGTACAATGAGCAGTTCTTC.

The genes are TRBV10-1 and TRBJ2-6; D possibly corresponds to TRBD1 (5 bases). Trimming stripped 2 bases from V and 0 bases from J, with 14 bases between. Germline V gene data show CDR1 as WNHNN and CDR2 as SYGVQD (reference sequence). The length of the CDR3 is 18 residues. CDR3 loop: CASSEGQSINSGANVLTF. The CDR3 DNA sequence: TGCGCCAGCAGTGAGGGACAAAGTATTAACTCTGGGGCCAACGTCCTGACTTTC.

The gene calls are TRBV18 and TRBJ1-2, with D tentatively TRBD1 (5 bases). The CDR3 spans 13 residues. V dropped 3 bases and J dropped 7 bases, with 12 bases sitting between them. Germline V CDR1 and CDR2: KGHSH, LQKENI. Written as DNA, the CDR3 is TGTGCCAGCTCACCGCAGGGTAGGGTTGGCTACACCTTC. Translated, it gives CASSPQGRVGYTF.

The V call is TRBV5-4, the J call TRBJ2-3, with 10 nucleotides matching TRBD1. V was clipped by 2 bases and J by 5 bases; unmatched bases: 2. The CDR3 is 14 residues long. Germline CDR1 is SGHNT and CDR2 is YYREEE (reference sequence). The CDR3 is CASSFRTGGDTQYF. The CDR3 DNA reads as TGTGCCAGCAGCTTCCGGACAGGGGGAGATACGCAGTATTTT.

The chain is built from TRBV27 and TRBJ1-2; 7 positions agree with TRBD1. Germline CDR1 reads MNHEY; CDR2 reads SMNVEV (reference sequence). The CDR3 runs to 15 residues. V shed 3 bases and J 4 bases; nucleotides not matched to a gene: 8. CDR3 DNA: TGTGCCAGCAGTTTTGCGGGACAGCCTGGCTATGGCTACACCTTC. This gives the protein CASSFAGQPGYGYTF.

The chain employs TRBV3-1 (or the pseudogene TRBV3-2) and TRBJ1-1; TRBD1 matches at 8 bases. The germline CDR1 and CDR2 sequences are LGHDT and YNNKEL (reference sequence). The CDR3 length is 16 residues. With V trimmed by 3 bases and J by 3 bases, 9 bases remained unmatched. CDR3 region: CASSHLDRGWDTEAFF. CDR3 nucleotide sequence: TGTGCCAGCAGCCATCTTGACAGGGGATGGGACACTGAAGCTTTCTTT.